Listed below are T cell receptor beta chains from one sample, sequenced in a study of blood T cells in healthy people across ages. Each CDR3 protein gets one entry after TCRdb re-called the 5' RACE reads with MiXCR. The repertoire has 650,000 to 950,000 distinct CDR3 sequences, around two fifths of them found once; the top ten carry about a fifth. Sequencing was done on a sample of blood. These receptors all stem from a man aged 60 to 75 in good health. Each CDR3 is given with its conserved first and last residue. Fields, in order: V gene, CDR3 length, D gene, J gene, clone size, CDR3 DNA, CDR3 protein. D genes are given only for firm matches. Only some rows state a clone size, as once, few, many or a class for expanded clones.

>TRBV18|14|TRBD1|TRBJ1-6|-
TGTGCCAGCTCACACGACAGGGAGAATTCACCCCTCCACTTT
CASSHDRENSPLHF
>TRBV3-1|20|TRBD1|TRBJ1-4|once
TGTGCCAGCAGCCAAGACCCAGCCTTTACGGTCGGACAGGGTCATGAAAAACTGTTTTTT
CASSQDPAFTVGQGHEKLFF
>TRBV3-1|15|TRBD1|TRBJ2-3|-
TGTGCCAGCAGCCAGTTGGACAGGGGGCTGAATACGCAGTATTTT
CASSQLDRGLNTQYF
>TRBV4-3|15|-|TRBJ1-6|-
TGCGCCAGCAGCCAAGATACAGGGACCAATTCACCCCTCCACTTT
CASSQDTGTNSPLHF
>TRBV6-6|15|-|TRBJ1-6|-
TGTGCCAGCAGAAACCAGGGGACCGAAGGTTCACCCCTCCACTTT
CASRNQGTEGSPLHF
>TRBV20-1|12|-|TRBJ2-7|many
TGCAGTGCATGGGGACCACTAAAGGAGCAGTACTTC
CSAWGPLKEQYF
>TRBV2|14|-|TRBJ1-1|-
TGTGCCAGCATCCCAGGGGACATGAACACTGAAGCTTTCTTT
CASIPGDMNTEAFF
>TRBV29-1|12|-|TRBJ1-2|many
TGCAGCGTCGAGCTCAGCCCCTATGGCTACACCTTC
CSVELSPYGYTF
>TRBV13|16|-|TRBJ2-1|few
TGTGCCAGCAGCTTAGGCCACCGTGATCTCCGGAATGGGCAGTTCTTC
CASSLGHRDLRNGQFF
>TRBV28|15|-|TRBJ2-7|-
TGTGCCAGCAGTTCCCAGGGGGGACAAGCCTACGAGCAGTACTTC
CASSSQGGQAYEQYF
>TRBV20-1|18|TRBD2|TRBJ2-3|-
TGCAGTGCCCCAGAGGGAACTAGCGGGGGACCTTCCACAGATACGCAGTATTTT
CSAPEGTSGGPSTDTQYF